This TCR beta chain was found in a study of CD4 T cells in relation to SARS-CoV-2 and coronaviruses. Study-wide background: ViraFEST: approximately 10-day antigen culture of PBMCs, then TCR beta CDR3 sequencing.

The assay was immunoSEQ multiplex PCR, and TCRdb's table has in-frame clones only and misses some. The sample shows 20,000 to 25,000 clones, about 75% of them seen only once. Of note for this clone: The antigen is unknown.

Notes on the study in general: The cross-reactivity analysis covered only spike protein, not other viral proteins.

The unexposed donors gave CD4+ T cells in about 2010-2019, prior to COVID-19. After less than 11 days of culture, CD4+ T cells were isolated. Cells permitting, SARS-CoV-2 S/N and four cold-coronavirus spikes were tested on unexposed-donor CD4+ T cells. This TCR came from a human donor in good health. The sequenced sample was CD4+ T cells from PBMCs, cultured in vitro.

The CDR3 coding sequence is TGTGCCAGCAGCTTAGGGCAGGGTAACAATCAGCCCCAGCATTTT. Amino acid sequence: CASSLGQGNNQPQHF. The chain employs TRBV7-2 and TRBJ1-5; a weak D match, TRBD1 (5 bases). CDR3 length equals 15 residues. Trimming shortened V by 1 base and J by 3 bases, and 10 bases separated the two germline ends. Germline V CDR1 and CDR2: SGHTA, FQGNSA.